This is a list of T cell receptor beta chains from one sample in a study of tumour-infiltrating T cells in Burkitt lymphoma. Clones were sequenced by immunoSEQ multiplex PCR, and TCRdb holds only the in-frame ones, with some missing. The sample carries 43,000 or so clones, less than 40% recorded once. The sequencing input was tumor tissue. These receptors were obtained from a human donor with Burkitt lymphoma. CDR3s include the opening cysteine and the closing phenylalanine or tryptophan. D genes are given only for firm matches. For some rows the clone size is stated as once, few or many, or as a class when expanded; others skip it.

cdr3_length	d_call	clone_size	v_call	j_call	cdr3_nt	cdr3_aa
14	NA	NA	TRBV19	TRBJ2-3	TGTGCCAGTAGGCACAGGGGGGGGACAGATACGCAGTATTTT	CASRHRGGTDTQYF
16	TRBD1	NA	TRBV7-9	TRBJ1-2	TGTGCCAGCAGCTTAGACGGGACAGGGATTGGTCATGGCTACACCTTC	CASSLDGTGIGHGYTF
13	NA	NA	TRBV5-6	TRBJ1-2	TGTGCCAGCAGCTTAGGCCCTAACTATGGCTACACCTTC	CASSLGPNYGYTF
13	NA	NA	TRBV30	TRBJ1-1	TGTGCCTGGGGGGCAGGGCAACACACTGAAGCTTTCTTT	CAWGAGQHTEAFF
15	TRBD1	few	TRBV7-8	TRBJ2-1	TGTGCCAGCAGCTTATGGGACAGTCCGGACAATGAGCAGTTCTTC	CASSLWDSPDNEQFF
13	NA	NA	TRBV7-9	TRBJ1-2	TGTGCCAGCAGCTTCCAGGGGATCTATGGCTACACCTTC	CASSFQGIYGYTF
13	TRBD1	NA	TRBV7-8	TRBJ2-2	TGTGCCAGCAGCATGGACAGGGACCGGGAGCTGTTTTTT	CASSMDRDRELFF
13	TRBD1	NA	TRBV5-6	TRBJ1-1	TGTGCCAGCACCCTGACAGGGGAAACTGAAGCTTTCTTT	CASTLTGETEAFF
16	TRBD1	few	TRBV2	TRBJ1-5	TGTGCCAGCAGTACCTACAGGGGGCGAAGCAATCAGCCCCAGCATTTT	CASSTYRGRSNQPQHF
14	NA	NA	TRBV19	TRBJ2-2	TGTGCCAGTAGTTTCGGGGTAGCGGCCGGGGAGCTGTTTTTT	CASSFGVAAGELFF
15	NA	NA	TRBV4-3	TRBJ1-2	TGCGCCAGCAGCCGGGCCGCGGGGCCGGGCTATGGCTACACCTTC	CASSRAAGPGYGYTF
15	TRBD2	once	TRBV2	TRBJ2-3	TGTGCCAGCCGCCTACTAAGGGCTAGCGGGGATATGAGGAATTTT	CASRLLRASGDMRNF
11	NA	NA	TRBV29-1	TRBJ1-1	TGCAGCGTTGCCATGGGGGCTTTAGCTTTCTTT	CSVAMGALAFF
15	NA	few	TRBV7-9	TRBJ1-2	TGTGCCAGCAGCTTAGTAGGAGGGGTCGGCTATGGCTACACCTTC	CASSLVGGVGYGYTF
14	NA	NA	TRBV5-1	TRBJ2-3	TGCGCCAGCAGCTTGGGGAGTTTTTTGGATACGCAGTATTTT	CASSLGSFLDTQYF
14	NA	NA	TRBV5-5	TRBJ2-2	TGTGCCAGCAGCTTGATTCGTGCAACCGGGGAGCTGTTTTTT	CASSLIRATGELFF
13	NA	NA	TRBV5-4	TRBJ1-6	TGTGCCAGCAGCTCCGAACCGAATTCACCCCTCCACTTT	CASSSEPNSPLHF
12	NA	NA	TRBV5-4	TRBJ2-3	TGTGCCAGCAGCGACAGCACAGATACGCAGTATTTT	CASSDSTDTQYF